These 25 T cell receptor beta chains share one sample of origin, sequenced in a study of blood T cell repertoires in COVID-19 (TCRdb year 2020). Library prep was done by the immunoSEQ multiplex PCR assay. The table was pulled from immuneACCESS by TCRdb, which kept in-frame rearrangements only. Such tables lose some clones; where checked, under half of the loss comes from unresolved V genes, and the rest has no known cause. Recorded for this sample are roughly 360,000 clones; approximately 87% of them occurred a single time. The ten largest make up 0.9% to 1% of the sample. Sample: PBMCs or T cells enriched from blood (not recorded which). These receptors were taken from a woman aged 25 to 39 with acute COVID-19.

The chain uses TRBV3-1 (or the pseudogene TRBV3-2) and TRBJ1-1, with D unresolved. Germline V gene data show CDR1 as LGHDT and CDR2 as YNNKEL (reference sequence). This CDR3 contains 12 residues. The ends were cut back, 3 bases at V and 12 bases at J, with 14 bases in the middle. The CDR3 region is CASSQEGWKTFF. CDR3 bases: TGTGCCAGCAGCCAGGAGGGATGGAAAACTTTCTTT.

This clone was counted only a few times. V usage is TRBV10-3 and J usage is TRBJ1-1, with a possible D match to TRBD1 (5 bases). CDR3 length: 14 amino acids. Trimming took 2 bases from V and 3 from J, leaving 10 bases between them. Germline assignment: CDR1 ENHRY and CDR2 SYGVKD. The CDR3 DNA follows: TGTGCCATCAGTGAGCAGGGAGGGGACACTGAAGCTTTCTTT. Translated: CAISEQGGDTEAFF.

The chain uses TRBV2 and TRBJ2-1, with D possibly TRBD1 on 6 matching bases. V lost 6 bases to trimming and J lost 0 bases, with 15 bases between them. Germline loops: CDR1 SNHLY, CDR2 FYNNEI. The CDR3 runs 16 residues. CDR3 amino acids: CASSTTTGNSYNEQFF. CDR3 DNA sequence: TGTGCCAGCAGCACGACTACAGGGAACTCCTACAATGAGCAGTTCTTC.

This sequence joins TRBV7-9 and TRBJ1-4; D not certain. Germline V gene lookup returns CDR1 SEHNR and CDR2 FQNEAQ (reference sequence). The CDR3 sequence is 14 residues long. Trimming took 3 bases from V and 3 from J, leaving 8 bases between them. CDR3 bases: TGTGCCAGCAGCTTTGGAGAGGCTAATGAAAAACTGTTTTTT. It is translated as CASSFGEANEKLFF.

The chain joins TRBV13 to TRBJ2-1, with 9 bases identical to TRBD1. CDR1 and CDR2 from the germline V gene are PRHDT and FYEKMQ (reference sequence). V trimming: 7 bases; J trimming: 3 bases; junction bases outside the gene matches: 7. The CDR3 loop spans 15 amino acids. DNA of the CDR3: TGTGCCAGCAACCTACAGGGGGCCGTCTACAATGAGCAGTTCTTC. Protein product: CASNLQGAVYNEQFF.

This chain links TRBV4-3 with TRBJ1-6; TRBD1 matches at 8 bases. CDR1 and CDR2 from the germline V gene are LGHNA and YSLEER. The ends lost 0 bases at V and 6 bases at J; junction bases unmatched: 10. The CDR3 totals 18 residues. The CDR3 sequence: CASSQDRTGSIVNSPLHF. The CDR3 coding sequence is TGCGCCAGCAGCCAAGATCGGACAGGGAGTATAGTTAATTCACCCCTCCACTTT.

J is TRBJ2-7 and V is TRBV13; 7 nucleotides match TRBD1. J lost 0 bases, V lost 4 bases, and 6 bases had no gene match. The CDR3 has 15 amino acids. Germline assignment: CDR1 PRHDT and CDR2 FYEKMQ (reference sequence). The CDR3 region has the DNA TGTGCCAGCAGCTCCGGACAGGACCTCTCCTACGAGCAGTACTTC. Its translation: CASSSGQDLSYEQYF.

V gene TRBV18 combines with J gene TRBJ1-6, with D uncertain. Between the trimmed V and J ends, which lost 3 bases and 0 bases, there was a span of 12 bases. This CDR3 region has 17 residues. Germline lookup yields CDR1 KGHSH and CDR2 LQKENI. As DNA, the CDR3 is TGTGCCAGCTCACCCTTCGGAGCTAACTCCTATAATTCACCCCTCCACTTT. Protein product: CASSPFGANSYNSPLHF.

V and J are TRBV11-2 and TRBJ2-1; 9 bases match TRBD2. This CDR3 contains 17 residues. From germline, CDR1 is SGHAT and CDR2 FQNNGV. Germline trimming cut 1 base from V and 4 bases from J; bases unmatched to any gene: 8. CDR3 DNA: TGTGCCAGCAGCTTAGGAATAGCGGGGGCCGATTACAATGAGCAGTTCTTC. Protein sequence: CASSLGIAGADYNEQFF.

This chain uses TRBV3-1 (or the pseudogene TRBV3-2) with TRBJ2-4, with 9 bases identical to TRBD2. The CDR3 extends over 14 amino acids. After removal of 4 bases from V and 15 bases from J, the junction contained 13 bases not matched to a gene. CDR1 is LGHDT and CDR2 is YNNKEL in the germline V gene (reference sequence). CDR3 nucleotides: TGTGCCAGCAGCCTCACGACTAGCGGAGGTTTTCTGTACTTC. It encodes CASSLTTSGGFLYF.

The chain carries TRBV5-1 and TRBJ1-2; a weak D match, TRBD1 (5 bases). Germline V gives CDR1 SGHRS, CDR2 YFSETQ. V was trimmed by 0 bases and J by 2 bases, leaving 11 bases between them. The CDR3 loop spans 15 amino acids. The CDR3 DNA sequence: TGCGCCAGCAGCTTGGGGCCGCGACAGAACTATGGCTACACCTTC. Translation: CASSLGPRQNYGYTF.

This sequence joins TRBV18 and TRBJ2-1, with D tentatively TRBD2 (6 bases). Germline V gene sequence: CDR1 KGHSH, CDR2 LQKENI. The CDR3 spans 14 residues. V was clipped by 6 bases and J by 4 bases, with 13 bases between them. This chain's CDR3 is CASSTSAGYNEQFF. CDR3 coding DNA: TGTGCCAGCTCGACGAGCGCGGGATACAATGAGCAGTTCTTC.

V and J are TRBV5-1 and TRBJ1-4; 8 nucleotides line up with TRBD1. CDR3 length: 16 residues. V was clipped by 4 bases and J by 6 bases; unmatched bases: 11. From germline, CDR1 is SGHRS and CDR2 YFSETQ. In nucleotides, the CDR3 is TGCGCCAGCAGCAATTTGATAGGACAGGGAGATGAAAAACTGTTTTTT. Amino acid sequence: CASSNLIGQGDEKLFF.

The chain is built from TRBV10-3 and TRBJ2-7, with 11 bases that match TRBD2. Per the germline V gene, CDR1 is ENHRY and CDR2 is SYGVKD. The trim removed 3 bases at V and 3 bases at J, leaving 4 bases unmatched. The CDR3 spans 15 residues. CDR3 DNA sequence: TGTGCCATCAGTGACCGGACTAGCGGGTTCTACGAGCAGTACTTC. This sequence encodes CAISDRTSGFYEQYF.

The CDR3 DNA reads as TGTGCCACCAGGGGCCCGGTACCGCTGGGGGGGGGCTCCTACGAGCAGTACTTC. Encoded protein: CATRGPVPLGGGSYEQYF. The chain joins TRBV27 to TRBJ2-7, with TRBD2 as a possible D gene (7 bases). Trimming removed 10 bases at V and 0 bases at J, with 28 bases between. This CDR3 is 18 amino acids long. The germline CDR1 and CDR2 sequences are MNHEY and SMNVEV (reference sequence).

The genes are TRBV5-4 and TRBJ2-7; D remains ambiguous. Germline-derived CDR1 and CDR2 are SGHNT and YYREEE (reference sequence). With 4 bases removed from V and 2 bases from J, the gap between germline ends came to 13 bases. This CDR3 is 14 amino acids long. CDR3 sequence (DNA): TGTGCCAGCAGCCAGTCGTTCAATCCCTACGAGCAGTACTTC. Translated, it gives CASSQSFNPYEQYF.

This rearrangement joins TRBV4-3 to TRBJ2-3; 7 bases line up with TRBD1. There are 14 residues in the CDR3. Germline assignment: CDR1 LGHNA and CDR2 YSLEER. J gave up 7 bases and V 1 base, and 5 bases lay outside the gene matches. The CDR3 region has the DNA TGCGCCAGCAGCCAAGGCTCACAGGGGAATACGCAGTATTTT. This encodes CASSQGSQGNTQYF.

The CDR3 sequence: CASSELGAASSYEQYF. CDR3 DNA: TGTGCCAGCAGTGAATTGGGGGCCGCGTCCTCCTACGAGCAGTACTTC. This rearrangement joins TRBV13 to TRBJ2-7; the D gene is possibly TRBD1 (6 bases). V lost 6 bases, J lost 0 bases, and 18 bases lay in between. CDR1 PRHDT and CDR2 FYEKMQ come from the germline V gene (reference sequence). CDR3 size: 16 residues.

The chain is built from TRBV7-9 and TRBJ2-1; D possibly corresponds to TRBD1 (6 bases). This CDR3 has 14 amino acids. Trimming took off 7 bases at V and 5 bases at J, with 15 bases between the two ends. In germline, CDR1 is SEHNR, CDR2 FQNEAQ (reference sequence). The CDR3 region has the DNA TGTGCCAGCACCTTGAAGGGGGTGCACAATGAGCAGTTCTTC. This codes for CASTLKGVHNEQFF. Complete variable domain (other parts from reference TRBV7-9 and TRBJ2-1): DTGVSQNPRHKITKRGQNVTFRCDPISEHNRLYWYRQTLGQGPEFLTYFQNEAQLEKSRLLSDRFSAERPKGSFSTLEIQRTEQGDSAMYLCASTLKGVHNEQFFGPGTRLTVL.

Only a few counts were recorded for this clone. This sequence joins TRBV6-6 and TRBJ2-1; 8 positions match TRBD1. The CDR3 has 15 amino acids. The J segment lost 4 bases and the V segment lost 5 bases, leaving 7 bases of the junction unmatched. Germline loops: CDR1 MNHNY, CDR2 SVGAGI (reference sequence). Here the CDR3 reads CASSTQGAGYNEQFF. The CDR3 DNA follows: TGTGCCAGCAGTACCCAGGGGGCGGGGTACAATGAGCAGTTCTTC.

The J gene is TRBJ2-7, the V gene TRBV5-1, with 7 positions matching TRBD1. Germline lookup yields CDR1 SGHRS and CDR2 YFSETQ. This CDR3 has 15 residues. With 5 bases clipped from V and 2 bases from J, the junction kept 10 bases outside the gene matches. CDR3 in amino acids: CASSPGTVGPYEQYF. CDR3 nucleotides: TGCGCCAGCAGTCCCGGGACAGTGGGCCCCTACGAGCAGTACTTC.

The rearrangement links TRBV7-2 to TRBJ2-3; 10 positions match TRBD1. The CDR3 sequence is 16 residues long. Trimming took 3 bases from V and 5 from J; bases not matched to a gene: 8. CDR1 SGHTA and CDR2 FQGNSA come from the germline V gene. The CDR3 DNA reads TGTGCCAGCAGCTTCTCCGGGACAGGGGTAGGAGATACGCAGTATTTT. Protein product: CASSFSGTGVGDTQYF.

CDR3 nucleotide sequence: TGTGCCAGCAGCGTAGCCGGAGAGAGCTCCTACAATGAGCAGTTCTTC. It translates to CASSVAGESSYNEQFF. V and J are TRBV9 and TRBJ2-1; D ambiguous. In germline, CDR1 is SGDLS, CDR2 YYNGEE. V lost 0 bases to trimming and J lost 0 bases, with 10 bases between them. The CDR3 spans 16 residues.

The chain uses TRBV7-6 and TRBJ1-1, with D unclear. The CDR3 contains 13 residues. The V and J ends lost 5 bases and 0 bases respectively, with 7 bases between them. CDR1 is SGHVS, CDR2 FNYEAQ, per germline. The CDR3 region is CASSLSLNTEAFF. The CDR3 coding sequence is TGTGCCAGCAGCCTTAGTCTGAACACTGAAGCTTTCTTT. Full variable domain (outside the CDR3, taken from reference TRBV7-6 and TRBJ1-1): GAGVSQSPRYKVTKRGQDVALRCDPISGHVSLYWYRQALGQGPEFLTYFNYEAQQDKSGLPNDRFSAERPEGSISTLTIQRTEQRDSAMYRCASSLSLNTEAFFGQGTRLTVV.

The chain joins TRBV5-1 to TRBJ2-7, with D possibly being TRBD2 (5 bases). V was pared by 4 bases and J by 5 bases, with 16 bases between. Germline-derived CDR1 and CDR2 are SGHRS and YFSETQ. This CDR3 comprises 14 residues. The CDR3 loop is CASSALGSRDEQYF. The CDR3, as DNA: TGCGCCAGCAGCGCCCTGGGGTCGAGGGACGAGCAGTACTTC.